These T cell receptor beta chains were read from a single sample in a study of blood T cell repertoires in COVID-19. Profiled with immunoSEQ multiplex PCR; TCRdb holds only in-frame clones, not every one. The table lists 75,000 to 100,000 clones, around 90% of them singletons. Sequenced: peripheral blood. The origin of the receptors is a man between 65 and 85 years old with acute or convalescent COVID-19. Each CDR3 is given with its conserved first and last residue. The D gene is left open where the match is weak. Only part of the rows carry a size: once, few, many, or a class if the clone is expanded.

TRBJ2-2	TRBV3-1/TRBV3-2	NA	TRBD1	CASSQDFRQGGTGELFF	TGTGCCAGCAGCCAAGATTTTCGACAGGGGGGCACCGGGGAGCTGTTTTTT
TRBJ1-3	TRBV12-3/TRBV12-4	few	NA	CASSFAGNTIYF	TGTGCCAGCAGTTTCGCGGGAAACACCATATATTTT
TRBJ1-3	TRBV5-1	NA	TRBD1	CASSLDGTASGNTIYF	TGCGCCAGCAGCTTGGATGGGACAGCCTCTGGAAACACCATATATTTT
TRBJ2-1	TRBV11-3	NA	TRBD2	CASSSLAGGTPGNEQFF	TGTGCCAGCAGCTCCCTAGCGGGGGGGACCCCCGGCAATGAGCAGTTCTTC
TRBJ2-3	TRBV12-3/TRBV12-4	NA	NA	CASSWDFTDTQYF	TGTGCCAGCAGCTGGGACTTCACAGATACGCAGTATTTT
TRBJ1-4	TRBV30	once	NA	CAWSTKQPTGEKLFF	TGTGCCTGGAGTACGAAACAGCCCACGGGGGAAAAACTGTTTTTT
TRBJ1-3	TRBV30	NA	NA	CAWSQRQAGNTIYF	TGTGCCTGGAGTCAAAGGCAGGCCGGAAACACCATATATTTT
TRBJ2-7	TRBV27	NA	TRBD1	CASSSVPGQGSYEQYF	TGTGCCAGCAGTTCCGTTCCGGGACAGGGGTCCTACGAGCAGTACTTC
TRBJ1-2	TRBV7-9	once	NA	CASSPTGFNGYTF	TGTGCCAGCAGCCCTACTGGTTTCAATGGCTACACCTTC
TRBJ1-3	TRBV12-5	NA	NA	CASGTGNTIYF	TGTGCTAGTGGTACAGGAAACACCATATATTTT
TRBJ1-5	TRBV16	NA	TRBD1	CASSQFRTGSNQPQHF	TGTGCCAGCAGCCAATTCAGGACAGGCAGCAATCAGCCCCAGCATTTT
TRBJ2-1	TRBV5-1	NA	TRBD1	CASSLAPGQISYNEQFF	TGCGCCAGCAGCTTGGCCCCGGGACAGATCTCCTACAATGAGCAGTTCTTC
TRBJ1-2	TRBV5-8	NA	TRBD1	CASSVTGQGSGYTF	TGTGCCAGCAGCGTCACGGGACAGGGATCCGGCTACACCTTC
TRBJ1-2	TRBV4-1	once	TRBD1	CASSQERGGPYGYTF	TGCGCCAGCAGCCAAGAAAGAGGGGGCCCTTATGGCTACACCTTC
TRBJ2-7	TRBV5-6	NA	NA	CASSLAGGSFFSYEQYF	TGTGCCAGCAGCTTGGCGGGGGGCAGTTTTTTCTCCTACGAGCAGTACTTC
TRBJ1-2	TRBV7-9	NA	TRBD1	CASIRGQGESDGYTF	TGTGCCAGCATACGAGGACAGGGAGAGAGCGATGGCTACACCTTC
TRBJ1-4	TRBV5-8	NA	TRBD1	CASSLSGQANEKLFF	TGTGCCAGCAGCTTATCGGGACAGGCAAATGAAAAACTGTTTTTT
TRBJ1-1	TRBV28	NA	NA	CASSPMGAGATEAFF	TGTGCCAGCAGTCCTATGGGGGCAGGGGCAACTGAAGCTTTCTTT
TRBJ2-3	TRBV5-4	few	NA	CASSLPLSSPDTQYF	TGTGCCAGCAGCTTACCGCTTAGCAGTCCAGATACGCAGTATTTT
TRBJ1-1	TRBV5-1	NA	NA	CASSLMPGQPNTEAFF	TGCGCCAGCAGCTTGATGCCCGGACAACCAAACACTGAAGCTTTCTTT
TRBJ1-5	TRBV19	NA	NA	CASSVGPGGGQPQHF	TGTGCCAGTTCAGTTGGACCGGGGGGGGGTCAGCCCCAGCATTTT
TRBJ2-1	TRBV3-1/TRBV3-2	NA	TRBD2	CASSQEFRTSGHNEQFF	TGTGCCAGCAGCCAAGAGTTCAGGACTAGCGGACACAATGAGCAGTTCTTC
TRBJ2-2	TRBV11-3	NA	NA	CASSQARNTGELFF	TGTGCCAGCAGCCAGGCACGGAACACCGGGGAGCTGTTTTTT